This TCR beta chain was found in a study of blood T cell repertoires in COVID-19. Across the whole study: Italy, Spain and the United States were the sources of the convalescent and acute COVID-19 samples. Sources were T cells, B-cell-depleted T cells, or PBMCs; the material itself was cDNA or gDNA.

Per the authors' pipeline: Reference gene primer amplification gave estimated nucleated cell counts. Sequencing used immunoSEQ multiplex PCR; TCRdb keeps in-frame clones, though not all of them. For V, J and clone size, that table is used; D and trimming come from the DNA. The sample yields around 120,000 clones, about 74% seen once. Per the germline V gene, CDR1 is SGHDT and CDR2 is YYEEEE. Losses at the gene ends were 2 bases for V and 5 bases for J; bases not matched to a gene: 11. The CDR3 is made up of 16 amino acids. Specimen: peripheral blood. This sequence was found in a man between 65 and 85 years old with acute or convalescent COVID-19. This chain joins TRBV5-6 and TRBJ2-7, with 9 bases aligning to TRBD2. The CDR3 is CASSLGAASGNNEQYF. The CDR3 region has the DNA TGTGCCAGCAGCTTAGGAGCGGCTAGCGGGAACAACGAGCAGTACTTC.